This is a list of T cell receptor beta chains from one sample in a study of cytomegalovirus exposure and HLA in healthy donors. Sequencing was performed with immunoSEQ multiplex PCR; in TCRdb, only in-frame clones are kept and a portion is missing. The table records roughly 150,000 clones, approximately 80% of them present only once. Source material: PBMCs. These TCRs come from a woman aged 40 to 50 in good health and CMV-seronegative. CDR3s include the opening cysteine and the closing phenylalanine or tryptophan. The D gene is left open where the match is weak. Size tells how often a clone was seen (once, few, many) or the class of an expanded clone, and some rows leave it out.

v_call	clone_size	d_call	j_call	cdr3_aa	cdr3_nt
TRBV19	.	TRBD1	TRBJ1-1	CASSPEQGGYTEAFF	TGTGCCAGTAGTCCGGAGCAGGGGGGCTACACTGAAGCTTTCTTT
TRBV4-2	.	.	TRBJ1-1	CASSQVSAGPSWTEAFF	TGTGCCAGCAGCCAAGTTTCGGCAGGGCCGTCTTGGACTGAAGCTTTCTTT
TRBV7-7	few	TRBD2	TRBJ2-1	CASSHSGSSNEQFF	TGTGCTAGCAGTCACAGCGGGAGTAGCAATGAGCAGTTCTTC
TRBV27	.	.	TRBJ1-2	CASSPNREQDYGYTF	TGTGCCAGCAGTCCAAACAGGGAGCAGGACTATGGCTACACCTTC
TRBV27	.	TRBD2	TRBJ2-3	CASSSAPTLAGVLDTQYF	TGTGCCAGCAGTTCAGCCCCCACACTAGCGGGAGTGTTAGATACGCAGTATTTT
TRBV11-2	.	TRBD1	TRBJ2-7	CASTPTEQGVSSEQYF	TGTGCCAGCACCCCGACGGAACAGGGGGTTAGCAGCGAGCAGTACTTC
TRBV6-1	.	.	TRBJ1-5	CASSEAGALNQPQHF	TGTGCCAGCAGTGAAGCAGGGGCTTTAAATCAGCCCCAGCATTTT
TRBV6-5	.	.	TRBJ1-5	CASSDLQNNQPQHF	TGTGCCAGCAGTGATCTACAGAACAATCAGCCCCAGCATTTT
TRBV4-2	.	.	TRBJ2-1	CASSEVTHEQFF	TGTGCCAGCAGCGAGGTGACTCATGAGCAGTTCTTC
TRBV19	once	TRBD1	TRBJ2-5	CASSPKSGTGIRRETQYF	TGTGCCAGTAGTCCCAAATCCGGGACAGGGATTCGACGAGAGACCCAGTACTTC
TRBV28	.	.	TRBJ1-6	CASSALDWSKRSYNSPLHF	TGTGCCAGCAGTGCCCTGGACTGGAGCAAAAGGTCCTATAATTCACCCCTCCACTTT
TRBV6-5	once	TRBD1	TRBJ1-2	CASSSGQGGYTF	TGTGCCAGCAGTTCAGGACAGGGTGGCTACACCTTC
TRBV6-5	.	.	TRBJ1-1	CASSYEPRVGEAFF	TGTGCCAGCAGTTACGAGCCGCGGGTTGGAGAAGCTTTCTTT
TRBV5-4	.	TRBD1	TRBJ2-7	CASSQDRGLAYEQYF	TGTGCCAGCAGCCAGGACAGGGGGCTGGCCTACGAGCAGTACTTC
TRBV28	.	.	TRBJ1-1	CASNTGGEAFF	TGTGCCAGCAACACGGGGGGTGAAGCTTTCTTT
TRBV6-5	.	TRBD2	TRBJ2-3	CASSASGTTDTQYF	TGTGCCAGCAGCGCTAGCGGGACCACAGATACGCAGTATTTT
TRBV7-9	.	TRBD2	TRBJ2-2	CASSQLTSGMPFF	TGTGCCAGCAGCCAACTGACTAGCGGAATGCCGTTTTTT
TRBV15	.	TRBD1	TRBJ1-4	CATSTDREYEKLFF	TGTGCCACCAGCACGGACAGGGAGTATGAAAAACTGTTTTTT
TRBV28	.	.	TRBJ2-1	CASSYANNEQFF	TGTGCCAGCAGTTATGCGAACAATGAGCAGTTCTTC
TRBV18	.	.	TRBJ2-7	CASSLEASGSSYEQYF	TGTGCCAGCTCACTTGAAGCCAGCGGCAGCTCCTACGAGCAGTACTTC
TRBV7-2	.	.	TRBJ1-3	CASSHGGRNTIYF	TGTGCCAGCAGCCATGGGGGGAGAAACACCATATATTTT
TRBV7-8	few	TRBD2	TRBJ2-1	CASSPITSGRENEQFF	TGTGCCAGCAGCCCGATCACTAGCGGGAGGGAGAATGAGCAGTTCTTC
TRBV19	.	.	TRBJ1-5	CASNRGGPQHF	TGTGCCAGTAATAGGGGGGGCCCCCAGCATTTT
TRBV7-9	once	TRBD1	TRBJ2-2	CASSLGQGAFGELFF	TGTGCCAGCAGCCTCGGACAGGGGGCGTTCGGGGAGCTGTTTTTT
TRBV30	.	TRBD2	TRBJ2-1	CAWSGLAGGLIDEQFF	TGTGCCTGGAGTGGACTAGCGGGGGGGCTTATTGATGAGCAGTTCTTC